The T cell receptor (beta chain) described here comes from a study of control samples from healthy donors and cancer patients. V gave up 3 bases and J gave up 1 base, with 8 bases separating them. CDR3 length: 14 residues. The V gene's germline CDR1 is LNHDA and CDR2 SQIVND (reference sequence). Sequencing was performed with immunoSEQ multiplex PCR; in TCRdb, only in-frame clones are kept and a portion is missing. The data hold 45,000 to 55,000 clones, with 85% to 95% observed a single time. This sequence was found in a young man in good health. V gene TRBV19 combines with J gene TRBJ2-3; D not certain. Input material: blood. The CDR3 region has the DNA TGTGCCAGTAGTATCAAGCTTGGCACAGATACGCAGTATTTT. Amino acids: CASSIKLGTDTQYF. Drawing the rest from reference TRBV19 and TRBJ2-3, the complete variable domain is DGGITQSPKYLFRKEGQNVTLSCEQNLNHDAMYWYRQDPGQGLRLIYYSQIVNDFQKGDIAEGYSVSREKKESFPLTVTSAQKNPTAFYLCASSIKLGTDTQYFGPGTRLTVL.